This T cell receptor beta chain derives from a study of cytomegalovirus exposure and HLA in healthy donors (dated by TCRdb to about 2017). Regarding the research as a whole: According to an earlier analysis of 587 of the donors, 150 million to 200 million T cells yielded 120 million or so unique TCR beta sequences and 276 Gb of sequence data. About 310 gigabases of sequencing data and approximately 80 million unique TCR sequences were included in an early release covering over 600 HLA-typed donors. Of the roughly 400 genotyped donors, roughly 85% fell in the genetic ancestry cluster associated with self-reported Caucasian donors. The study aimed to test whether signatures of past pathogen exposure could be identified by cataloging public T cell receptors. The study used immunosequencing to profile the T cell repertoires of more than 650 subjects and linked those repertoires to cytomegalovirus serostatus. A separate validation cohort of 100 to 150 different subjects was used in addition to the roughly 670-subject first cohort. To predict cytomegalovirus infection status, the study brought together high-throughput TCR immunosequencing, statistical association of individual TCRs with disease status, and machine learning. In a later analysis, previously published TCR beta repertoires from 666 donors were re-analyzed and high-resolution HLA genotyping was added so that TCR occurrence patterns could be studied. The later analysis used no new phenotypic data to find candidate immune exposures, relying instead on TCR beta sequences and their occurrence across donors. In an earlier analysis of more than 550 of the donors, high-throughput TCR beta sequencing was used to judge whether each TCR beta V gene segment behaved as functional or pseudogenic. Donor age, sex, ethnicity and CMV serostatus were compiled together with the repertoire data. A later genetic analysis used genome-wide SNP genotypes for about 65% of the 666 donors, treating that subset as a discovery cohort. All discovery cohort repertoires had been generated using a single sequencing platform. Both class I and class II loci were covered by HLA typing, at four-digit resolution. The number of typed donors differed by locus: about 620-640 for A, B, C, DRB1 and DQB1; 500 to 550 for DQA1; approximately 600 for DPA1; and 450 to 480 for DPB1. Because of strong linkage in the cohort, roughly five DR-DQ haplotypes were treated as single units for association and clustering. Across around 400 genotyped donors of the cohort, an average of roughly 230,000 unique TCR beta nucleotide sequences per donor were sequenced, and roughly 17% of those sequences were non-productive.

About this clone: Its antigen target is currently unknown. No base-level quality is on record; no much larger clone is a single base apart.

Library preparation employed the immunoSEQ multiplex PCR assay. For the multiplex PCR, a mixture combining 60 forward primers for TCR Vbeta segments and 13 reverse primers for TCR Jbeta segments was used. The CDR3 region of rearranged TCR beta genes was amplified from genomic DNA with a multiplex PCR assay. On the Illumina HiSeq System, the amplified TCR beta libraries were sequenced as 87-base-pair reads. Processing in the source paper ran as follows. Across the 500 to 750 repertoires, a later analysis counted some 80 million unique TCR beta chains, roughly 11 million of which were shared by at least two donors. A nearest-neighbor algorithm error-corrected the raw reads and collapsed the reads into unique sequences, merging closely related sequences to remove PCR and sequencing errors. To assign V, D and J gene segments, CDR3 sequences were aligned to IMGT reference sequences. For a sequence to be retained, a match of at least six nucleotides was required to both a V gene segment and a J gene segment. Rearrangements were called productive when the CDR3 lacked stop codons and stayed in frame with V and J; all others were non-productive. CDR3 was defined by IMGT convention, running from the second conserved V-encoded cysteine to the conserved J-encoded phenylalanine. Sequences without an unambiguous match to a single V gene segment were excluded from the earlier analysis of approximately 600 of the donors. An earlier analysis of a few hundred of the donors called V segments functional above 56.7% productive rearrangements and segregating when the between-donor standard deviation exceeded 5%. A statistical classification framework was built to diagnose cytomegalovirus status from the catalog of TCR beta chain sequences. In a later analysis, V and J genes were assigned by comparing TCR nucleotide sequences against IMGT/GENE-DB human TR gene sequences. A later analysis assigned CDR3 sequences and most-parsimonious VDJ recombination scenarios with the TCRdist pipeline. In a later analysis, each TCR beta chain was defined by its CDR3 amino acid sequence together with its V-gene family, and reads lacking a unique V-gene family were excluded. In a later analysis, fewer than 600 highly shared, low-generation-probability nucleotide sequences were removed to address suspected cross-contamination and a sequencing artifact. In a later analysis, a clonal expansion index was calculated for each public chain from normalized within-repertoire ranks of inferred template counts. Generation probabilities in a later analysis came from a VDJ recombination model fitted to out-of-frame rearrangements, and those results were checked against IGoR. A later analysis scored TCR-TCR, TCR-HLA and TCR-CMV co-occurrence with hypergeometric tests, applying a repertoire-size bias correction to TCR pairs. In a later analysis, false discovery rates were estimated by permuting HLA or CMV assignments 20 times. A later analysis grouped co-occurring TCRs with DBSCAN, adding TCRdist sequence similarity when clustering within HLA-allele-positive subsets. Co-occurrence clustering excluded repertoires with fewer than 30,000 or more than 120,000 public chains, plus five with anomalous nucleotide sharing. TCRdb took this table from immuneACCESS and kept in-frame rearrangements with V and J called. Such tables lack part of the clones; where checked against another copy, unresolved V genes explain under half of the gap, and the rest is unexplained. V, J and clone size derive from that table, while D and trimming were established from the DNA sequence. Counted in this sample were about 170,000 clones; roughly 87% of them appeared once. The ten biggest clones cover around 1.5% of the sample.

What the authors observed across the whole study: About 17 rarely observed V segments, including chromosome 9 orphons, were excluded from the earlier analysis of a few hundred of the donors because counts were too low. In a later genetic analysis, fewer N-insertions in productive TCRs were reported among donors in an Asian-associated ancestry cluster than the roughly 640-donor mean. The cohort was sequenced for TCR beta chains only, and without alpha or paired-chain data the features that could be detected were limited. A group of highly shared sequence variants was considered likely to be a technical artifact of the sequencing pipeline. Linkage disequilibrium might explain the correlated functional status among segregating V segments, but an unknown experimental factor could not be ruled out. Strong co-occurrence of HLA alleles, especially DR and DQ, made assigning TCR associations to individual alleles difficult. In a later analysis, HLA-associated TCR beta chains showed more clonal expansion and lower generation probabilities than non-associated chains that were equally common. HLA typing was unavailable for some donors at each locus, so association tests used only the typed subset. Broadly in line with IMGT annotations, most TCR beta V segments showed up in productive rearrangements about 87% or about 30% of the time in an earlier analysis of around 600 of the donors. In both the original and validation cohorts, the classifier was reported to diagnose cytomegalovirus status with high specificity and sensitivity. A later genetic analysis associated a missense DCLRE1C variant with V-gene and J-gene trimming of TCR beta chains, and an independent cohort replicated the association. A later analysis reported that several top co-occurrence clusters appeared linked to parvovirus B19, influenza, CMV and Epstein-Barr virus. A further reported finding was that TCR beta sequences accurately predicted the HLA-A and HLA-B alleles for most subjects in the first cohort. It was suggested by the authors that the approach could potentially be generalized to other disease states and immunological phenotypes. A later analysis associated 17,000 or so TCR beta sequences with specific HLA alleles at a false discovery rate of 0.05. While some public TCRs were present in many individuals, most TCR sequences turned up only very rarely across donors. In a later analysis, TCR association rates were found to vary across HLA loci, with the most associated TCRs seen for DRB1 alleles and the fewest for HLA-C alleles. A few of the identified cytomegalovirus-associated TCR beta chains were confirmed in vitro to be specific for cytomegalovirus antigens. The presence/absence analyses assumed that sequencing depth was roughly uniform across donors, and that assumption may not be true. A later analysis found that most CMV-associated TCR beta chains appeared HLA-restricted, with HLA associations seemingly driven largely by CMV exposure. For the cohort, immune exposure information was limited to CMV serostatus. The study listed 150 to 200 TCR beta chains as associated with cytomegalovirus.

The cohort consisted of 600 to 750 healthy bone marrow donors. Cohort members were all nominally healthy when sampled, although unrecorded immune exposures were likely present. The donor tested CMV seropositive, placing the donor among the roughly 300 seropositive members of the cohort. Each donor provided a peripheral blood sample, and peripheral blood mononuclear cells were used for TCR beta sequencing. The Qiagen DNeasy Blood Extraction Kit was used to extract genomic DNA from the blood cell samples. Sequencing was done on a sample of PBMCs. The sequence derives from a girl under 18 in good health and CMV-seropositive.

CDR3 reads: CASSLWAGGTNNEQFF. In nucleotides, the sequence is TGCGCCAGCAGCTTGTGGGCGGGAGGTACAAACAATGAGCAGTTCTTC. The sequence links TRBV5-1 to TRBJ2-1, and 8 junctional nucleotides match TRBD2. The junction shows trimming of 1 base on V and 5 bases on J, and the gene matches do not reach 8 bases of it. CDR1 and CDR2, per the germline V gene, are SGHRS and YFSETQ. The CDR3 runs 16 residues from the cysteine to the phenylalanine. CDR3 DNA is the only sequence kept; it has 48 bases, read in frame from the first base.